These 24 T cell receptor beta chains share one sample of origin, sequenced in a study of T cell responses to AZD1222 COVID-19 vaccine. TCRdb's table, derived via immunoSEQ multiplex PCR, lists solely in-frame clones and lacks some. The repertoire holds 95,000 to 110,000 clones, with around 91% as singletons. Sequenced material: peripheral blood, taken on day 0 of AZD1222 vaccination. The source is an adult in good health.

This chain's CDR3 is CSVDLRHETGSAEAFF. The CDR3 nucleotides read TGCAGCGTTGACCTGAGGCATGAGACAGGCTCGGCTGAAGCTTTCTTT. This sequence joins TRBV29-1 and TRBJ1-1, with D maybe TRBD1 (6 bases). Germline CDR1 is SQVTM and CDR2 is ANQGSEA. Trimming stripped 3 bases from V and 6 bases from J, with 23 bases between. The CDR3 spans 16 residues.

The chain couples TRBV18 to TRBJ2-5; D gene uncertain. Germline loops: CDR1 KGHSH, CDR2 LQKENI. Trimming took off 1 base at V and 5 bases at J, with 8 bases between the two ends. CDR3 length: 13 amino acids. This CDR3 is CASSPRGLETQYF. The CDR3 DNA reads TGTGCCAGCTCACCACGTGGGCTGGAGACCCAGTACTTC.

This clone was found a few times. The rearrangement links TRBV3-1 (or the pseudogene TRBV3-2) to TRBJ1-4; tentatively, D is TRBD1 (5 bases). Germline V gene data show CDR1 as LGHDT and CDR2 as YNNKEL (reference sequence). This CDR3 has 15 amino acids. V shed 5 bases and J shed 0 bases, with 10 bases lying between them. The CDR3 DNA is TGTGCCAGCAGCGACGGCAGGGCAACTAATGAAAAACTGTTTTTT. Its translation: CASSDGRATNEKLFF.

The chain links TRBV5-1 to TRBJ1-1, with 8 bases identical to TRBD1. This CDR3 is built from 14 residues. Germline-derived CDR1 and CDR2 are SGHRS and YFSETQ. The V gene end was trimmed by 4 bases and the J gene end by 1 base; junction bases not matched to a gene: 3. In DNA, the CDR3 is TGCGCCAGCAGCCTGGACAGGGAGAACACTGAAGCTTTCTTT. It translates to CASSLDRENTEAFF.

This clone was detected only once. This chain uses TRBV7-9 with TRBJ1-1; D is ambiguous. The CDR3 extends over 12 amino acids. Trimming shortened V by 3 bases and J by 3 bases, and 5 bases separated the two germline ends. Germline CDR1 and CDR2: SEHNR and FQNEAQ (reference sequence). CDR3 loop: CASSFYDTEAFF. The CDR3 nucleotides read TGTGCCAGCAGCTTTTACGACACTGAAGCTTTCTTT. Full variable domain (outside the CDR3, taken from reference TRBV7-9 and TRBJ1-1): DTGVSQNPRHKITKRGQNVTFRCDPISEHNRLYWYRQTLGQGPEFLTYFQNEAQLEKSRLLSDRFSAERPKGSFSTLEIQRTEQGDSAMYLCASSFYDTEAFFGQGTRLTVV.

The DNA of the CDR3 is TGTGCCAGCAGGGAGGGGCGTAGTGAGCAGTTCTTC. It codes for CASREGRSEQFF. The chain links TRBV7-9 to TRBJ2-1, with D possibly matching TRBD2 (6 bases). Trimming left V 6 bases short and J 9 bases short, with 12 bases between. Germline CDR1 reads SEHNR; CDR2 reads FQNEAQ (reference sequence). The CDR3 consists of 12 residues.

The chain joins TRBV4-1 to TRBJ2-5; the D is unclear. V dropped 0 bases and J dropped 2 bases, with 13 bases sitting between them. The CDR3 spans 16 residues. CDR1 MGHRA and CDR2 YSYEKL come from the germline V gene. The CDR3 reads CASSQEGAFRQETQYF. For the CDR3, the DNA is TGCGCCAGCAGCCAAGAGGGCGCTTTTCGGCAAGAGACCCAGTACTTC.

The gene calls are TRBV9 and TRBJ1-6, with D perhaps matching TRBD1 (5 bases). This CDR3 has 14 amino acids. Trimming cost V 3 bases and J 9 bases, with 13 bases left between them. Germline V CDR1 and CDR2: SGDLS, YYNGEE. CDR3: CASSATDWGSPLHF. The CDR3, as DNA: TGTGCCAGCAGCGCGACAGATTGGGGTTCACCCCTCCACTTT.

The chain uses TRBV24-1 and TRBJ2-3; TRBD1 agrees at 7 bases. Germline CDR1 is KGHDR and CDR2 is SFDVKD. V lost 4 bases to trimming and J lost 2 bases; unmatched junction nucleotides: 17. CDR3 length equals 19 residues. CDR3 region: CATSDYKPQTGVFTDTQYF. In nucleotides, the CDR3 is TGTGCCACCAGTGACTATAAGCCCCAAACAGGGGTCTTCACAGATACGCAGTATTTT.

Only a few counts were recorded for this clone. The chain combines TRBV2 with TRBJ2-1; 8 bases agree with TRBD2. The germline V gene has CDR1 SNHLY and CDR2 FYNNEI. V lost 9 bases, J lost 5 bases, and 6 bases stayed unmatched. There are 13 residues in the CDR3. This chain's CDR3 is CASGLAPNNEQFF. CDR3 in DNA: TGTGCCAGTGGACTAGCCCCAAACAATGAGCAGTTCTTC.

The chain has TRBV5-1 and TRBJ1-1; maybe TRBD1 (5 bases). The CDR3 contains 14 residues. The germline V gene has CDR1 SGHRS and CDR2 YFSETQ. Trimming pared 3 bases from V and 1 base from J, leaving 10 bases between. CDR3 sequence: CASSWADRNTEAFF. CDR3 DNA sequence: TGCGCCAGCAGCTGGGCTGACAGGAACACTGAAGCTTTCTTT.

The genes are TRBV9 and TRBJ2-2; D is possibly TRBD2 (5 bases). This CDR3 comprises 15 residues. The germline gives CDR1 SGDLS, CDR2 YYNGEE. The V gene lost 0 bases and the J gene lost 4 bases, with 10 bases spanning the gap. CDR3 loop: CASSVASMATGELFF. In DNA, the CDR3 is TGTGCCAGCAGCGTAGCTAGCATGGCCACCGGGGAGCTGTTTTTT.

CDR3 coding DNA: TGTGCCAGCAGCTTGGCCCCACTCCTAACTAGCGACACCGGGGAGCTGTTTTTT. It is translated as CASSLAPLLTSDTGELFF. V usage is TRBV5-5 and J usage is TRBJ2-2; 7 nucleotides line up with TRBD2. V was clipped by 0 bases and J by 3 bases; unmatched bases: 11. Germline assignment: CDR1 SGHKS and CDR2 YYEKEE (reference sequence). The CDR3 runs 18 residues.

The chain carries TRBV6-5 and TRBJ2-3; D possibly corresponds to TRBD1 (6 bases). This CDR3 region has 14 residues. Trimming cost V 7 bases and J 2 bases, with 13 bases left between them. Germline V gene lookup returns CDR1 MNHEY and CDR2 SVGAGI. CDR3 residues: CASTRTVLTDTQYF. Written as DNA, the CDR3 is TGTGCCAGCACCAGGACAGTGCTCACAGATACGCAGTATTTT.

The chain carries TRBV3-1 (or the pseudogene TRBV3-2) and TRBJ2-7; no firm D call. This CDR3 has 13 amino acids. V was pared by 4 bases and J by 1 base, with 8 bases between. Germline CDR1 is LGHDT and CDR2 is YNNKEL (reference sequence). The DNA of the CDR3 is TGTGCCAGCAGCCCATGTAAGTCCTACGAGCAGTACTTC. This encodes CASSPCKSYEQYF.

The chain recombines TRBV11-2 with TRBJ1-2, with D unclear. V was clipped by 5 bases and J by 4 bases, with 14 bases between them. This CDR3 is built from 14 residues. Germline values: CDR1 SGHAT, CDR2 FQNNGV. As DNA, the CDR3 is TGTGCCAGCAGCCCTTCGACAATTAGCTATGGCTACACCTTC. Translation: CASSPSTISYGYTF.

The chain is built from TRBV27 and TRBJ1-5; the match to TRBD1 covers 7 bases. Germline assignment: CDR1 MNHEY and CDR2 SMNVEV (reference sequence). V lost 6 bases and J lost 0; bases outside the gene matches: 14. This CDR3 is built from 18 residues. As DNA, the CDR3 is TGTGCCAGCAGACAACCCCTAGGGGGCGAGTATAGCAATCAGCCCCAGCATTTT. It specifies CASRQPLGGEYSNQPQHF.

The chain carries TRBV5-1 and TRBJ1-1; D is unclear. Between the trimmed V and J ends, which lost 4 bases and 13 bases, there was a span of 20 bases. In germline, CDR1 is SGHRS, CDR2 YFSETQ. The CDR3 covers 13 residues. CDR3 bases: TGCGCCAGCAGCCCCATGGACCCCAGGAAGGTTTTCTTT. Its protein is CASSPMDPRKVFF.

The J gene is TRBJ1-3, the V gene TRBV5-4; D may be TRBD1 (6 bases). The CDR3 extends over 16 amino acids. Per the germline V gene, CDR1 is SGHNT and CDR2 is YYREEE (reference sequence). V gave up 0 bases and J gave up 2 bases, with 12 bases separating them. The CDR3 loop is CASSLEGVLTGNTIYF. The CDR3 region has the DNA TGTGCCAGCAGCTTGGAGGGGGTACTTACTGGAAACACCATATATTTT.

This chain uses TRBV4-2 with TRBJ1-1; possible D gene TRBD1, 5 bases. This CDR3 is built from 15 residues. The germline gives CDR1 LGHNA, CDR2 YNFKEQ. Trimming cost V 0 bases and J 7 bases, with 15 bases left between them. CDR3: CASSQDGRVIDEAFF. In DNA, the CDR3 is TGTGCCAGCAGCCAAGATGGCAGGGTTATTGATGAAGCTTTCTTT.

V and J are TRBV11-2 and TRBJ1-1, with TRBD1 as a possible D gene (5 bases). This CDR3 spans 16 amino acids. In germline, CDR1 is SGHAT, CDR2 FQNNGV. V dropped 1 base and J dropped 2 bases, with 14 bases sitting between them. The CDR3: CASSLVTGRVNTEAFF. The CDR3 nucleotides read TGTGCCAGCAGCTTAGTAACGGGACGGGTAAACACTGAAGCTTTCTTT. The variable domain in full, with the rest retrieved from reference TRBV11-2 and TRBJ1-1, is EAGVAQSPRYKIIEKRQSVAFWCNPISGHATLYWYQQILGQGPKLLIQFQNNGVVDDSQLPKDRFSAERLKGVDSTLKIQPAKLEDSAVYLCASSLVTGRVNTEAFFGQGTRLTVV.

This rearrangement joins TRBV23-1 to TRBJ1-3; no clear D. TRBV23-1 is sorted into the ORF group, with uncertain function. Trimming stripped 10 bases from V and 2 bases from J, with 27 bases between. The CDR3 has 18 amino acids. CDR3 sequence (DNA): TGCGCCATAAATACTCCGGGTAACTCCCGGAGAACTGGAAACACCATATATTTT. This encodes CAINTPGNSRRTGNTIYF.

This chain connects TRBV7-8 to TRBJ2-7; TRBD1 matches at 9 bases. Germline V gene sequence: CDR1 SGHVS, CDR2 FQNEAQ. Germline trimming cut 4 bases from V and 7 bases from J; bases unmatched to any gene: 8. This CDR3 has 14 residues. In nucleotides, the CDR3 is TGTGCCAGCAGCTCCAACAGGGGGCTGAGGGAGCAGTACTTC. Translating gives CASSSNRGLREQYF.

The chain couples TRBV19 to TRBJ2-5; 11 bases are shared with TRBD1. The length of the CDR3 is 16 residues. CDR1 is LNHDA, CDR2 SQIVND, per germline (reference sequence). J lost 2 bases, V lost 1 base, and 3 bases had no gene match. The CDR3 reads CASSIGRDRGQETQYF. The CDR3, as DNA: TGTGCCAGTAGTATAGGGCGGGACAGGGGGCAAGAGACCCAGTACTTC.